The 25 T cell receptor beta chains presented below share a single source sample, sequenced in a study of early T cells in non-severe SARS-CoV-2 infection. TCRdb reanalysed the 5' RACE reads using MiXCR and keeps one entry per CDR3 protein. Among tens of thousands of distinct CDR3 sequences, about 14% were seen once, and the ten largest hold roughly 3.1%. Sequencing input: whole blood. The receptors here all came from an adult who was a healthcare worker with PCR-confirmed SARS-CoV-2 infection or an uninfected control (not recorded which).

This chain joins TRBV20-1 and TRBJ1-4; D uncertain. The CDR3 totals 15 residues. Germline CDR1 is DFQATT and CDR2 is SNEGSKA (reference sequence). CDR3 region: CSFRAQGSTNEKLFF. CDR3 nucleotides: TGCAGCTTCCGGGCTCAAGGGTCAACTAATGAAAAACTGTTTTTT.

The chain is built from TRBV27 and TRBJ2-2; the D gene is possibly TRBD2 (5 bases). Germline V CDR1 and CDR2: MNHEY, SMNVEV (reference sequence). Trimming took off 4 bases at V and 5 bases at J, with 11 bases between the two ends. CDR3 length: 14 residues. CDR3 nucleotide sequence: TGTGCCAGCAGTTGGACCAGAGGGACCGGGGAGCTGTTTTTT. This codes for CASSWTRGTGELFF.

Concerning this clonotype itself: A much larger clone lies a single base off, so this may be a read error. This is likely a read error, given that the CDR3 carries no conserved phenylalanine or tryptophan at its end. The chain combines TRBV4-1 with TRBJ2-1, with 10 bases fitting TRBD1. The CDR3 has 17 amino acids. Per the germline V gene, CDR1 is MGHRA and CDR2 is YSYEKL. The V segment lost 4 bases and the J segment 9 bases; nucleotides outside the gene matches: 15. The chain's CDR3 is CASSLWGAGTGAGEQFL. CDR3 nucleotide sequence: TGCGCCAGCAGCCTGTGGGGCGCGGGGACAGGGGCAGGTGAGCAGTTCTTA.

Ten or more counts support this clonotype. The chain combines TRBV20-1 with TRBJ1-5; TRBD1 agrees at 10 bases. Per germline, CDR1 DFQATT and CDR2 SNEGSKA (reference sequence). This CDR3 comprises 14 residues. V was pared by 6 bases and J by 4 bases, with 6 bases of the junction left unmatched. The CDR3 nucleotides are TGCAGTGCCCGGACAGGGGGGCGGAATCAGCCCCAGCATTTT. Translated, it gives CSARTGGRNQPQHF.

This rearrangement joins TRBV6-5 to TRBJ2-1; TRBD2 matches 7 bases. Trimming took 8 bases from V and 4 from J; bases not matched to a gene: 11. Germline V gives CDR1 MNHEY, CDR2 SVGAGI. The CDR3 runs 15 residues. CDR3 residues: CASRESSGVYNEQFF. CDR3 in DNA: TGTGCCAGCCGGGAGTCCAGCGGGGTGTACAATGAGCAGTTCTTC.

This clonotype was seen a handful of times. The genes are TRBV28 and TRBJ2-7; 13 nucleotides match TRBD2. This CDR3 has 16 amino acids. CDR1 and CDR2 (germline): MDHEN, SYDVKM. The ends lost 10 bases at V and 2 bases at J; junction bases unmatched: 11. This CDR3 reads CATLRRGTSGTYEQYF. Here the CDR3 DNA reads TGTGCCACCCTCCGCCGCGGGACTAGCGGGACCTACGAGCAGTACTTC.

This clonotype turned up a few times. V usage is TRBV3-1 and J usage is TRBJ2-6; D tentatively fits TRBD1 or TRBD2 (6 bases each). Germline V gene sequence: CDR1 LGHDT, CDR2 YNNKEL (reference sequence). CDR3 length: 16 residues. Deletions cut 4 bases from V and 2 bases from J, with 12 bases between. The CDR3 protein is CASSPRGAPGANVLTF. For the CDR3, the DNA is TGTGCCAGCAGCCCAAGGGGGGCACCTGGGGCCAACGTCCTGACTTTC.

This clonotype has just a few counts. This sequence joins TRBV3-1 and TRBJ1-5, with a weak D call TRBD1 (5 bases). Trimming stripped 0 bases from V and 6 bases from J, with 12 bases between. The CDR3 covers 15 residues. Looked up from germline, CDR1 is LGHDT and CDR2 is YNNKEL (reference sequence). CDR3 bases: TGTGCCAGCAGCCAAGATTCGGGCGGGGCTCAGCCCCAGCATTTT. This translates into CASSQDSGGAQPQHF.

This clonotype was counted at least ten times. The DNA is omitted, as the CDR3 cannot be located on it reliably, and the CDR3 follows TCRdb's listing. This chain connects TRBV6-4 to TRBJ2-3; the table assigns TRBD1, which was not confirmed against the DNA. The CDR3 has 15 amino acids, counting both end residues. The germline gives CDR1 MRHNA, CDR2 SNTAGT. The CDR3 protein is CASSSSAGATDTQYF.

This clonotype was counted at least ten times. V gene TRBV7-2 combines with J gene TRBJ2-7; D is uncertain. The CDR3 has 11 amino acids. The V end lost 5 bases, the J end lost 3 bases, and 5 bases lay between the germline ends. Germline CDR1 is SGHTA and CDR2 is FQGNSA. The CDR3 spells CASSLNYEQYF. CDR3 DNA: TGTGCCAGCAGCCTGAACTACGAGCAGTACTTC.

This chain links TRBV7-9 with TRBJ1-2, with a tentative D call TRBD1 (6 bases). The CDR3 runs to 15 residues. Trimming left V 5 bases short and J 0 bases short, with 13 bases between. Germline V lookup: CDR1 SEHNR, CDR2 FQNEAQ (reference sequence). The CDR3 DNA sequence: TGTGCCAGCAGCCCGGGGGCTCTGTCTAACTATGGCTACACCTTC. Translated: CASSPGALSNYGYTF.

This sequence joins TRBV27 and TRBJ1-5, with 7 positions matching TRBD1. The CDR3 covers 15 residues. Germline V CDR1 and CDR2: MNHEY, SMNVEV (reference sequence). The J segment lost 1 base and the V segment lost 3 bases, leaving 3 bases of the junction unmatched. CDR3 protein: CASSLSGGSNQPQHF. The CDR3 nucleotides read TGTGCCAGCAGTTTGTCAGGGGGGAGCAATCAGCCCCAGCATTTT.

The sample holds a few counts of this clonotype. The rearrangement links TRBV3-1 to TRBJ2-1; no reliable D call. Germline CDR1 and CDR2: LGHDT and YNNKEL (reference sequence). The CDR3 spans 10 residues. CDR3 region: CAESCDEQFF. The CDR3 nucleotides read TGTGCGGAGAGTTGCGATGAGCAGTTCTTC.

The chain combines TRBV12-3 or TRBV12-4 with TRBJ2-7, with D unclear. This CDR3 spans 14 amino acids. V was shortened by 6 bases and J by 2 bases, with 14 bases between the two germline ends. DNA for the CDR3: TGTGCCAGCAGCCCCTCTTTTCCCACCTACGAGCAGTACTTC. As protein: CASSPSFPTYEQYF.

This clonotype turned up a few times. This sequence joins TRBV28 and TRBJ2-7; the match to TRBD1 covers 11 bases. Trimming took 6 bases from V and 3 from J; bases not matched to a gene: 7. The CDR3 totals 15 residues. From germline, CDR1 is MDHEN and CDR2 SYDVKM. The CDR3 loop is CASSLRGTGGYEQYF. The CDR3 DNA reads TGTGCCAGCAGCCTCCGCGGGACAGGGGGCTACGAGCAGTACTTC.

This clonotype was seen a handful of times. V usage is TRBV6-5 and J usage is TRBJ1-2; D is unresolved. Germline values: CDR1 MNHEY, CDR2 SVGAGI. V lost 10 bases, J lost 5 bases, and 11 bases lay in between. The CDR3 loop spans 11 amino acids. The DNA of the CDR3 is TGTGCCACCAACGGAGGATATGGCTACACCTTC. Its translation is CATNGGYGYTF.

The rearrangement links TRBV6-2 or TRBV6-3 to TRBJ2-5; D uncertain. This CDR3 spans 14 amino acids. The germline V and J ends were trimmed by 5 bases and 4 bases, with 14 bases remaining between them. Germline V gene sequence: CDR1 MNHEY, CDR2 SVGEGT. CDR3 nucleotides: TGTGCCAGCAGTGATCAGTGGTCGGGAGAGACCCAGTACTTC. Translating gives CASSDQWSGETQYF.

This sequence joins TRBV29-1 and TRBJ2-7; possible D gene TRBD2, 6 bases. V was clipped by 1 base and J by 0 bases, with 16 bases between them. CDR1 is SQVTM, CDR2 ANQGSEA, per germline. The CDR3 runs 16 residues. In DNA form, the CDR3 reads TGCAGCGTTGAAGTTTACTTGGGACTTACCTCCTACGAGCAGTACTTC. Its translation: CSVEVYLGLTSYEQYF.

This clonotype was observed many times. V usage is TRBV27 and J usage is TRBJ2-4; TRBD2 aligns across 7 bases. There are 17 residues in the CDR3. Germline V gene lookup returns CDR1 MNHEY and CDR2 SMNVEV (reference sequence). Trimming cost V 6 bases and J 8 bases; bases outside gene matches: 19. The CDR3 DNA is TGTGCCAGCAGCAAGCAGCTGGGAGCGGGGCAGGTATACATTCAGTACTTC. Translated: CASSKQLGAGQVYIQYF.

In its sample, this clonotype was seen a few times. The V and J genes are TRBV7-6 and TRBJ2-1, with TRBD2 matching over 10 bases. The CDR3 runs 13 residues. The ends lost 5 bases at V and 6 bases at J; junction bases unmatched: 1. Per germline, CDR1 SGHVS and CDR2 FNYEAQ. For the CDR3, the DNA is TGTGCCAGCAGCCCTAGCGGGAGCAATGAGCAGTTCTTC. Translation gives CASSPSGSNEQFF.

Ten or more counts support this clonotype. The gene calls are TRBV29-1 and TRBJ1-1; no reliable D call. Germline-derived CDR1 and CDR2 are SQVTM and ANQGSEA. Trimming stripped 6 bases from V and 0 bases from J, with 11 bases between. The length of the CDR3 is 13 residues. The chain's CDR3 is CSVSGKMNTEAFF. The CDR3 DNA reads as TGCAGCGTGAGCGGTAAAATGAACACTGAAGCTTTCTTT.

The rearrangement joins TRBV6-6 to TRBJ2-3; 12 bases are a match to TRBD2. The germline V gene has CDR1 MNHNY and CDR2 SVGAGI (reference sequence). The CDR3 extends over 16 amino acids. V lost 0 bases to trimming and J lost 5 bases; unmatched junction nucleotides: 3. Written as DNA, the CDR3 is TGTGCCAGCAGTTACTCGACTAGCGGGGGTGGAGATACGCAGTATTTT. Its translation: CASSYSTSGGGDTQYF.

This chain uses TRBV14 with TRBJ2-1; the match to TRBD1 covers 9 bases. The CDR3 sequence is 18 residues long. Unmatched junction bases numbered 14, after V lost 1 base and J lost 7 bases. Germline CDR1 and CDR2: SGHDN and FVKESK. The CDR3 DNA reads as TGTGCCAGCAGCCAAGTAGGTGACAGACGGGACAGGGAGAATGAGCAGTTCTTC. Its translation is CASSQVGDRRDRENEQFF.

This clonotype came up many times. V usage is TRBV12-3 or TRBV12-4 and J usage is TRBJ1-1; D is unclear. There are 14 residues in the CDR3. Trimming removed 4 bases from V and 0 bases from J, with 9 bases in between. In DNA, the CDR3 is TGTGCCAGCAGTTCGACATCAATGAACACTGAAGCTTTCTTT. It translates to CASSSTSMNTEAFF.

This clonotype was seen at least ten times. J is TRBJ1-2 and V is TRBV18; 8 bases are shared with TRBD1. J lost 4 bases, V lost 0 bases, and 4 bases had no gene match. This CDR3 is built from 15 residues. Germline lookup yields CDR1 KGHSH and CDR2 LQKENI. The CDR3 DNA reads as TGTGCCAGCTCACCACCGCAGGGGGCAGGCTATGGCTACACCTTC. Residues: CASSPPQGAGYGYTF.